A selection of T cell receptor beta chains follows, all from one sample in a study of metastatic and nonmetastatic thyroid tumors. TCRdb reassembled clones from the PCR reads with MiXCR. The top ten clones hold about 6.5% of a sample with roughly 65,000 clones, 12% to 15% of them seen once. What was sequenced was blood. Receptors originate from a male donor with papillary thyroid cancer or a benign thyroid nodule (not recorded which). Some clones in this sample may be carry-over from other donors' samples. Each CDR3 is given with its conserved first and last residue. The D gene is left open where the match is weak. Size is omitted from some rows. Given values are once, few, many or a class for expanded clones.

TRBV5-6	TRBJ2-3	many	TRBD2	CASSLGPGRDDTQYF	TGTGCCAGCAGCTTGGGTCCCGGGAGGGACGATACGCAGTATTTT
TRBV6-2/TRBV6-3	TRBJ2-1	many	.	CASSYRSYNEQFF	TGTGCCAGCAGTTACAGAAGCTACAATGAGCAGTTCTTC
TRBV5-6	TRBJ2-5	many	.	CASSDAGETQYF	TGTGCCAGCAGTGACGCGGGAGAGACCCAGTACTTC
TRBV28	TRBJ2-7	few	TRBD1	CAIFRGSSYEQYF	TGTGCCATTTTCAGGGGGAGCTCCTACGAGCAGTACTTC
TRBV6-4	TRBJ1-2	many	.	CASSDSMTGDYGYTF	TGTGCCAGCAGTGACTCGATGACGGGGGACTATGGCTACACCTTC
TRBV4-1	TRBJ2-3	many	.	CASSQVPSGTQYF	TGCGCCAGCAGCCAAGTCCCCAGCGGGACGCAGTATTTT
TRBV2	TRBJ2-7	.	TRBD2	CARLAGVTYEQYF	TGTGCCAGACTAGCGGGCGTCACCTACGAGCAGTACTTC
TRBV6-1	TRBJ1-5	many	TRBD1	CASSEGQGAGQPQHF	TGTGCCAGCAGTGAGGGACAGGGGGCAGGGCAGCCCCAGCATTTT
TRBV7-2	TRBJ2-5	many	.	CASSSGQKETQYF	TGTGCCAGCAGCTCAGGACAGAAAGAGACCCAGTACTTC
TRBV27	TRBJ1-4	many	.	CASSLHSNEKLFF	TGTGCCAGCAGTTTACACAGCAATGAAAAACTGTTTTTT
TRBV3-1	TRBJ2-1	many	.	CASSQDRLTDNEQFF	TGTGCCAGCAGCCAAGACCGATTGACAGACAATGAGCAGTTCTTC
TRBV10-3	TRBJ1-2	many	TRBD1	CAISKTGGSRRDYGYTF	TGTGCCATCAGTAAGACAGGGGGCAGTCGGCGGGACTATGGCTACACCTTC
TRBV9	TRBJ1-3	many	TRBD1	CASSRGQGSSGNTIYF	TGTGCCAGCAGCCGTGGACAGGGAAGCTCTGGAAACACCATATATTTT
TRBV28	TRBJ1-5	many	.	CASSYGLHQPQHF	TGTGCCAGCAGTTACGGTTTGCATCAGCCCCAGCATTTT
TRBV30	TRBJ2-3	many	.	CAWSVQGPKEYF	TGTGCCTGGAGTGTACAGGGACCCAAGGAGTATTTT
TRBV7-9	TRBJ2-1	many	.	CASSFSVNEQFF	TGTGCCAGCAGCTTTAGCGTGAATGAGCAGTTCTTC
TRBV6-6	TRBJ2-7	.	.	CASSYRRGGLYEQYF	TGTGCCAGCAGTTACAGAAGGGGCGGACTATACGAGCAGTACTTC
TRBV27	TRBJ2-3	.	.	CASSWADTQYF	TGTGCCAGCAGTTGGGCAGATACGCAGTATTTT
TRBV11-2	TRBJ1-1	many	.	CASSSLGGMNTEAFF	TGTGCCAGCAGCTCGCTAGGGGGGATGAACACTGAAGCTTTCTTT
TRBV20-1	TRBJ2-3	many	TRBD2	CGKAGVGADTQYF	TGCGGGAAAGCGGGAGTAGGCGCCGATACGCAGTATTTT
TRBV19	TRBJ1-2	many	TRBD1	CASSILGQGGGYTF	TGTGCCAGTAGTATCCTTGGACAGGGCGGTGGCTACACCTTC
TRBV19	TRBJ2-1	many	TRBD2	CASSMGSGRFYNEQFF	TGTGCCAGTAGTATGGGTAGCGGGAGGTTCTACAATGAGCAGTTCTTC
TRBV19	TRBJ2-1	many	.	CASSINREYNEQFF	TGTGCCAGTAGTATCAATCGCGAATACAATGAGCAGTTCTTC
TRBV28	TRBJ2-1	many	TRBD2	CAISTGGDLNEQFF	TGTGCCATTTCAACCGGGGGGGATTTGAATGAGCAGTTCTTC
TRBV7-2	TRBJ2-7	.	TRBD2	CASIETGGAGYEQYF	TGTGCCAGCATCGAAACCGGGGGGGCAGGCTACGAGCAGTACTTC
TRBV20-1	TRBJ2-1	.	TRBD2	CSAPRTSWLISYNEQFF	TGCAGTGCTCCTCGGACTAGCTGGCTTATCTCCTACAATGAGCAGTTCTTC
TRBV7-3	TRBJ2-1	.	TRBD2	CASSLMWREGMGHEQFF	TGTGCCAGCAGCTTAATGTGGCGGGAGGGAATGGGGCATGAGCAGTTCTTC
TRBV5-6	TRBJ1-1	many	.	CASSATEYTEAFF	TGTGCCAGCAGCGCTACAGAGTACACTGAAGCTTTCTTT
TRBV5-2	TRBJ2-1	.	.	CASSLISGRGNEQFF	TGTGCCAGCAGCTTGATTAGCGGGAGGGGCAATGAGCAGTTCTTC
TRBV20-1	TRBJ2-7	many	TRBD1	CSAADRGVSYEQYF	TGCAGTGCAGCCGACAGGGGCGTCTCCTACGAGCAGTACTTC
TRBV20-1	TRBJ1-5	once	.	CSAGRDIHQPQHF	TGCAGTGCTGGCCGGGACATCCATCAGCCCCAGCATTTT
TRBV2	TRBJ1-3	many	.	CASSDRGLSGNTIYF	TGTGCCAGCAGTGATCGGGGGCTCTCTGGAAACACCATATATTTT
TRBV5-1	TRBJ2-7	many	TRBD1	CASSYPRTGPADGEQYF	TGCGCCAGCAGCTATCCTAGGACAGGGCCCGCTGACGGCGAGCAGTACTTC
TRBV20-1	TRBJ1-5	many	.	CSAREDIRNQPQHF	TGCAGTGCTAGAGAGGACATCCGCAATCAGCCCCAGCATTTT
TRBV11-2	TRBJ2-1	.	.	CASSPLGGVGNNEQFF	TGTGCCAGCAGCCCCCTTGGCGGGGTGGGCAACAATGAGCAGTTCTTC
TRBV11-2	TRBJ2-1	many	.	CASSLARTHNEQFF	TGTGCCAGCAGCTTAGCTCGGACACACAATGAGCAGTTCTTC
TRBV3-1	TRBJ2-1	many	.	CASSQERRRLEQFF	TGTGCCAGCAGCCAAGAAAGACGAAGACTTGAGCAGTTCTTC
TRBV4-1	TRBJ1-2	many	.	CASSQVSGNYGYTF	TGCGCCAGCAGCCAAGTAAGTGGGAACTATGGCTACACCTTC
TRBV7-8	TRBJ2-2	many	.	CASSRRRDTGELFF	TGTGCCAGCTCTCGCCGGCGCGACACCGGGGAGCTGTTTTTT
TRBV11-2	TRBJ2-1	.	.	CASNLEGEPPYNEQFF	TGTGCCAGCAACTTAGAGGGGGAGCCCCCCTACAATGAGCAGTTCTTC
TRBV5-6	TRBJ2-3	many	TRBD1	CASSLYGTTGKDTQYF	TGTGCCAGCAGCCTCTATGGGACGACAGGGAAAGATACGCAGTATTTT
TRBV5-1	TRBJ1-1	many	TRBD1	CASSLTGTGTNTEAFF	TGCGCCAGCAGCCTGACCGGGACAGGGACGAACACTGAAGCTTTCTTT
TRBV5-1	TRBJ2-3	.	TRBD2	CASSLTSGGRDTQYF	TGCGCCAGCAGCTTGACTAGCGGGGGGAGGGATACGCAGTATTTT
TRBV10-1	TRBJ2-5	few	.	CASSESGDNQETQYF	TGCGCCAGCAGTGAGTCAGGGGATAATCAAGAGACCCAGTACTTC
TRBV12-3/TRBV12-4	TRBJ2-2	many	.	CASSIRQFANTGELFF	TGTGCCAGCAGTATCAGACAGTTCGCGAACACCGGGGAGCTGTTTTTT
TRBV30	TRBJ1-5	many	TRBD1	CAWGGQVNQPQHF	TGTGCCTGGGGAGGACAGGTCAATCAGCCCCAGCATTTT
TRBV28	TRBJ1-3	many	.	CASIDSGNTIYF	TGTGCCAGCATCGACTCTGGAAACACCATATATTTT
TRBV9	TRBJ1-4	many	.	CASSRGVGGNEKLFF	TGTGCCAGCAGCAGAGGCGTCGGGGGAAATGAAAAACTGTTTTTT
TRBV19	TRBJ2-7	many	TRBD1	CASSIHRGTYEQYF	TGTGCCAGTAGTATTCACAGGGGGACGTACGAGCAGTACTTC
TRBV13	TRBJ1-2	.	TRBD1	CASSSTGGGYGYTF	TGTGCCAGCAGCTCTACAGGGGGAGGCTATGGCTACACCTTC